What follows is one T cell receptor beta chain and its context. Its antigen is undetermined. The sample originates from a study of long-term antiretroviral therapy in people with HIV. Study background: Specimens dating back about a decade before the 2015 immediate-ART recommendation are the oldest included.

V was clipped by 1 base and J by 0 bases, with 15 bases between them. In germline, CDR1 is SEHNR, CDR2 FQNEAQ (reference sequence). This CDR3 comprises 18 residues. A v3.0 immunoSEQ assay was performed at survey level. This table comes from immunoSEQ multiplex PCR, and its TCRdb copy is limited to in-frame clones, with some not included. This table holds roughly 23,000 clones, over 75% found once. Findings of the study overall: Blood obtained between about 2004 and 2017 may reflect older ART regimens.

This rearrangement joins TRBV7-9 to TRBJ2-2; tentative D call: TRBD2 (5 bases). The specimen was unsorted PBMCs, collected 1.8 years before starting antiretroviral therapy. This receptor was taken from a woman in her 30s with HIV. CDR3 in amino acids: CASSLGWADSTNTGELFF. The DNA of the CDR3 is TGTGCCAGCAGCTTAGGTTGGGCGGACTCCACGAACACCGGGGAGCTGTTTTTT. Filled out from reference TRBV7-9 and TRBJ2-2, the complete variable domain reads DTGVSQNPRHKITKRGQNVTFRCDPISEHNRLYWYRQTLGQGPEFLTYFQNEAQLEKSRLLSDRFSAERPKGSFSTLEIQRTEQGDSAMYLCASSLGWADSTNTGELFFGEGSRLTVL.